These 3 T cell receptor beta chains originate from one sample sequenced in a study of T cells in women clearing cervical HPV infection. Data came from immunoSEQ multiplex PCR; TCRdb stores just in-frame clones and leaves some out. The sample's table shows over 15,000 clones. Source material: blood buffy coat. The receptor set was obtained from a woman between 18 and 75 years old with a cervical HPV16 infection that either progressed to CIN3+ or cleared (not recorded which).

The CDR3 region is CASSPATGKGYIYTF. The CDR3 DNA, read in part, is TGTGCCAGCAGCCCCGCTACAGGGAAGGGATACATC. The rearrangement joins TRBV7-2 to TRBJ1-2, with D maybe TRBD1 (6 bases). Sequencing ends 3 residues short of the CDR3 end; the germline J gene provides the rest. Germline CDR1 and CDR2: SGHTA and FQGNSA. The length of the CDR3 is 15 residues.

CDR3 sequence: CASSPPGQGINEAFF. The covered CDR3 bases are TGTGCCAGCTCGCCCCCGGGACAGGGAATCAACGAG. V is TRBV18 and J is TRBJ1-1, with 9 bases fitting TRBD1. The read terminates 3 residues before the CDR3 end, so the remaining end is supplied by the germline J gene. Germline-derived CDR1 and CDR2 are KGHSH and LQKENI. The CDR3 has 15 amino acids.

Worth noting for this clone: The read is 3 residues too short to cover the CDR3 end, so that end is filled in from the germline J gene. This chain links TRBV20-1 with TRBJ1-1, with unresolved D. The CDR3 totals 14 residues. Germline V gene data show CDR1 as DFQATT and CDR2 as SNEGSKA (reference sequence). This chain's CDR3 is CSARDLGGSNEAFF. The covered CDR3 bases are TGCAGTGCTAGAGATTTAGGCGGGAGCAATGAG.